Below, one T cell receptor (beta chain) is given with its context. What antigen it recognizes has not been identified. Nothing much larger sits one base from this clone, and base qualities are not available. The cohort comprised approximately 700 healthy bone marrow donors. At the time of sampling, all cohort members were nominally healthy, though unrecorded immune exposures were likely present. The donor tested CMV seronegative, placing the donor among the 300 to 400 seronegative members of the cohort. Every donor gave a peripheral blood sample, and the peripheral blood mononuclear cells from that sample were used for TCR beta sequencing. The Qiagen DNeasy Blood Extraction Kit was used to extract genomic DNA from the blood cell samples. The sample is drawn from a study of cytomegalovirus exposure and HLA in healthy donors (TCRdb year 2017). Broadly, across the study: An earlier analysis of approximately 550 of the donors reported approximately 300 Gb of sequence data and more than 90 million unique TCR beta sequences from roughly 200 million T cells. Donor age, sex, ethnicity and CMV serostatus were collected together with the repertoire data. Several DR-DQ haplotypes were handled as single units for association and clustering because linkage in the cohort was strong. Genome-wide SNP genotypes for about three fifths of the roughly 700 donors were used in a later genetic analysis, which treated that subset as a discovery cohort. The T cell repertoires of 670 or so subjects were profiled by immunosequencing and related to cytomegalovirus serostatus. Typing coverage differed by locus: A, B, C, DRB1 and DQB1 were typed in roughly 620-630 donors, DQA1 in about 550, DPA1 in some 600, and DPB1 in roughly 450. Every repertoire in the discovery cohort had been generated on one and the same sequencing platform. Of the 300 to 500 genotyped donors, 70% to 90% were placed in the genetic ancestry cluster associated with self-reported Caucasian donors. To study patterns of TCR occurrence, a later analysis re-analyzed previously published TCR beta repertoires from 666 donors and added high-resolution HLA genotyping. Rather than drawing on any new phenotypic data, the later analysis identified candidate immune exposures from TCR beta sequences and the way those sequences occurred across donors. The study combined high-throughput TCR immunosequencing, statistical association of individual TCRs with disease status, and machine learning to predict cytomegalovirus infection status. Among some 400 genotyped donors of the cohort, an average of about 220,000 unique TCR beta nucleotide sequences was sequenced per donor, of which roughly 17% were non-productive. The study was designed to test whether signatures of past pathogen exposure could be identified by cataloging public T cell receptors. A separate validation cohort of some 130 different subjects was used in addition to the roughly 620-subject first cohort. Roughly 300 gigabases of sequencing data and around 90 million unique TCR sequences made up an early release that covered over 550 HLA-typed donors. To decide whether each TCR beta V gene segment behaved as functional or pseudogenic, an earlier analysis of some 600 of the donors relied on high-throughput TCR beta sequencing. HLA typing covered class I and class II loci at four-digit resolution. Study-wide findings and limitations: A group of highly shared sequence variants was considered likely to be a technical artifact of the sequencing pipeline. V-gene and J-gene trimming of TCR beta chains was associated with a missense DCLRE1C variant in a later genetic analysis, and the association was replicated in an independent cohort. CMV serostatus was the only immune exposure information available for the cohort. Compared with equally common non-associated chains, HLA-associated TCR beta chains in a later analysis were more clonally expanded and had lower generation probabilities. The authors suggested that the approach could potentially be generalized to other disease states and immunological phenotypes. Broadly in line with IMGT annotations, most TCR beta V segments showed up in productive rearrangements about 87% or about 30% of the time in an earlier analysis of around 550 of the donors. Because HLA typing was missing for some donors at each locus, association tests included only the typed subset. Roughly uniform sequencing depth across donors was assumed in presence/absence analyses, although this assumption may not hold. Strong co-occurrence of HLA alleles, especially DR and DQ, made assigning TCR associations to individual alleles difficult. A total of 150 or so TCR beta chains were listed by the study as associated with cytomegalovirus. Several of the top co-occurrence clusters appeared to be linked to parvovirus B19, influenza, CMV and Epstein-Barr virus, according to a later analysis. A further reported finding was that TCR beta sequences accurately predicted the HLA-A and HLA-B alleles for most subjects in the first cohort. In a later analysis, most CMV-associated TCR beta chains were found to appear HLA-restricted, with HLA associations seemingly driven largely by CMV exposure. A few of the identified cytomegalovirus-associated TCR beta chains were confirmed in vitro to be specific for cytomegalovirus antigens. In a later genetic analysis, fewer N-insertions in productive TCRs were reported among donors in an Asian-associated ancestry cluster than the roughly 640-donor mean. In a later analysis, TCR association rates were found to vary across HLA loci, with the most associated TCRs seen for DRB1 alleles and the fewest for HLA-C alleles. In a later analysis, some 18,000 TCR beta sequences were associated with specific HLA alleles at a false discovery rate of 0.05. Because counts were too low, seventeen rarely observed V segments, including chromosome 9 orphons, were left out of the earlier analysis of about 620 of the donors. Correlated functional status among segregating V segments might reflect linkage disequilibrium, but an unknown experimental factor could not be ruled out. Most TCR sequences were observed very rarely across donors, whereas some public TCRs were present in many individuals. Some IMGT-functional V segments, including TRBV6-2 and TRBV6-3, could not be told apart with the 87-base-pair reads, so those segments were excluded. In both the original and validation cohorts, the classifier was reported to diagnose cytomegalovirus status with high specificity and sensitivity. In this cohort, only TCR beta chains were sequenced, and detectable features were limited by the absence of alpha or paired-chain data.

The germline V gene supplies CDR1 SGHTA and CDR2 FQGNSA. The V end gives up 1 base and the J end 1 base, leaving 3 bases in the junction not matched to a gene. Including cysteine and phenylalanine, the CDR3 has 16 amino acids. Only the CDR3 portion is preserved as DNA: 48 bases, with reading frame beginning at the first base. Libraries were built with the immunoSEQ multiplex PCR assay. For the multiplex PCR, a mixture combining 60 forward primers for TCR Vbeta segments and 13 reverse primers for TCR Jbeta segments was used. A multiplex PCR assay on genomic DNA amplified the CDR3 region of rearranged TCR beta genes. The Illumina HiSeq System was used to sequence the amplified TCR beta libraries as 87-base-pair reads. Processing in the source paper ran as follows. A later analysis tallied some 79 million unique TCR beta chains across the 666 repertoires, and about 12 million of those chains were shared by two or more donors. Raw reads were error-corrected and collapsed into unique sequences by a nearest-neighbor algorithm in which closely related sequences were merged to remove PCR and sequencing errors. To assign V, D and J gene segments, CDR3 sequences were aligned to IMGT reference sequences. Each retained sequence needed at least a six-nucleotide match to both a V gene segment and a J gene segment. A rearrangement was called productive if the CDR3 had no stop codons and remained in frame with V and J, and every other rearrangement was called non-productive. CDR3 was defined according to IMGT convention as the region running from the second conserved V-encoded cysteine to the conserved J-encoded phenylalanine. The earlier analysis of fewer than 750 of the donors excluded sequences that lacked an unambiguous match to a single V gene segment. An earlier analysis of some 610 of the donors called V segments functional above 56.7% productive rearrangements and segregating when the between-donor standard deviation exceeded 5%. A statistical classification framework was built to diagnose cytomegalovirus status from the catalog of TCR beta chain sequences. In a later analysis, V and J genes were assigned by comparing TCR nucleotide sequences against IMGT/GENE-DB human TR gene sequences. A later analysis assigned CDR3 sequences and most-parsimonious VDJ recombination scenarios with the TCRdist pipeline. In a later analysis, each TCR beta chain was defined by its CDR3 amino acid sequence together with its V-gene family, and reads without a unique V-gene family were excluded. As a way to deal with suspected cross-contamination and a sequencing artifact, a later analysis dropped hundreds of nucleotide sequences that were highly shared and had low generation probability. In a later analysis, a clonal expansion index was calculated for each public chain from normalized within-repertoire ranks of inferred template counts. In a later analysis, generation probabilities were computed with a VDJ recombination model fitted to out-of-frame rearrangements, and the resulting probabilities were checked against IGoR. In a later analysis, TCR-TCR, TCR-HLA and TCR-CMV co-occurrence was scored with hypergeometric tests, and a repertoire-size bias correction was applied to TCR pairs. In a later analysis, false discovery rates were estimated by permuting HLA or CMV assignments 20 times. A later analysis grouped co-occurring TCRs with DBSCAN, adding TCRdist sequence similarity when clustering within HLA-allele-positive subsets. For co-occurrence clustering, repertoires with fewer than 30,000 or more than 120,000 public chains were excluded, along with about five repertoires with anomalous nucleotide sharing. Here the immuneACCESS table is served through TCRdb, limited to in-frame sequences with V and J called. Missing clones are a known gap in these copies; in checked studies unresolved V genes cover under half, and the rest lacks a known reason. V and J calls plus clone size are reproduced from that table; the DNA served to infer D and trimming. The sample includes roughly 160,000 clones, with more than 65% observed a single time. The ten largest clones represent roughly 1.3% of the sample.

The source of this sequence is a woman in her 50s in good health and CMV-seronegative. Recombination joined TRBV7-2 with TRBJ2-5; TRBD2 lines up with 10 middle nucleotides. Specimen: PBMCs. The nucleotide sequence reads TGTGCCAGCAGCTTAGTAGTAGCGGGGGGCCAAGAGACCCAGTACTTC. Its product reads: CASSLVVAGGQETQYF.